One sample yielded the 20 T cell receptor beta chains listed below, sequenced in a study of T cells in Graves' hyperthyroidism and ophthalmopathy. The CDR3 regions of TCR beta were amplified from RNA transcripts. TCR CDR3 regions were first amplified by RT-PCR with HTBI primers. TCRdb analysed the multiplex PCR reads with MiXCR anew, one entry per CDR3 protein. The table includes over 120,000 distinct CDR3 sequences, more than 20% detected once. Sequencing used blood. These receptors were collected from a woman aged 50 to 60 with Graves' hyperthyroidism that later progressed to Graves' ophthalmopathy.

The CDR3 nucleotides are TGTGCCAGTAGTAACGGCTTCCGGGACAGGGAAGGCTATGGCTACACCTTC. Translating it yields CASSNGFRDREGYGYTF. V and J are TRBV19 and TRBJ1-2; 9 nucleotides line up with TRBD1. V dropped 4 bases and J dropped 4; count of bases not matched to a gene: 13. The germline V gene has CDR1 LNHDA and CDR2 SQIVND (reference sequence). The length of the CDR3 is 17 residues.

The chain employs TRBV7-2 and TRBJ2-7, with a tentative D call TRBD1 (6 bases). The germline gives CDR1 SGHTA, CDR2 FQGNSA. The CDR3 consists of 13 residues. Deletions cut 4 bases from V and 4 bases from J, with 11 bases between. Written as DNA, the CDR3 is TGTGCCAGCAGCTATGGGGGCGGATACGAGCAGTACTTC. It is translated as CASSYGGGYEQYF.

As concerns this clonotype: Given a much more abundant clone one base away, this may be a read error. The gene calls are TRBV3-1 and TRBJ1-5; 11 nucleotides match TRBD1. CDR3 size: 14 residues. Germline CDR1 reads LGHDT; CDR2 reads YNNKEL (reference sequence). Trimming at V came to 10 bases and at J to 3 bases, leaving 5 bases not matched to a gene. The CDR3 DNA follows: TGTGCCAACGGGGGACAGGGGGACAATCAGCCCCAGCATTTT. Its protein product is CANGGQGDNQPQHF. The full variable domain, in which reference TRBV3-1 and TRBJ1-5 provide the parts outside the CDR3, is DTAVSQTPKYLVTQMGNDKSIKCEQNLGHDTMYWYKQDSKKFLKIMFSYNNKELIINETVPNRFSPKSPDKAHLNLHINSLELGDSAVYFCANGGQGDNQPQHFGDGTRLSIL.

This clonotype was seen repeatedly, ten times or more. J is TRBJ2-1 and V is TRBV7-6; 8 bases map to TRBD2. J gave up 10 bases and V 1 base, and 6 bases lay outside the gene matches. This CDR3 comprises 14 residues. Per germline, CDR1 SGHVS and CDR2 FNYEAQ. The CDR3 DNA sequence: TGTGCCAGCAGCTTAGACCGGGAGGGAGGGGAGCAGTTCTTC. Protein sequence: CASSLDREGGEQFF.

This clonotype was seen repeatedly, ten times or more. V usage is TRBV28 and J usage is TRBJ2-3; TRBD2 is a possible D gene (7 bases). V shed 4 bases and J shed 5 bases, with 16 bases lying between them. The CDR3 is 15 amino acids. Germline CDR1 reads MDHEN; CDR2 reads SYDVKM. The CDR3 coding sequence is TGTGCCAGCAGTTCCCGGCGGGGGCGATTAGATACGCAGTATTTT. It translates to CASSSRRGRLDTQYF.

This clonotype was seen a handful of times. The chain uses TRBV24-1 and TRBJ2-3; D ambiguous. The CDR3 runs 14 residues. The ends were cut back, 4 bases at V and 5 bases at J, with 12 bases in the middle. Germline CDR1 and CDR2: KGHDR and SFDVKD. The CDR3 region is CATSDGLEGDTQYF. CDR3 nucleotide sequence: TGTGCCACCAGTGACGGTCTGGAAGGAGATACGCAGTATTTT.

As for this clonotype: It may be a read error: a sequence one base away is much more abundant. The chain is built from TRBV20-1 and TRBJ2-1; D might be TRBD2 (7 bases). The assigned J gene may be wrong: the sequence end matches TRBJ2-7 better. Per the germline V gene, CDR1 is DFQATT and CDR2 is SNEGSKA (reference sequence). This CDR3 has 14 amino acids. In nucleotides, the CDR3 is TGCAGTGCTAGAATTACAGGGAGGGACAATGAGCAGTACTTC. It specifies CSARITGRDNEQYF.

This clonotype was counted a few times. The chain uses TRBV18 and TRBJ2-1; D gene uncertain. Germline V gene sequence: CDR1 KGHSH, CDR2 LQKENI. Trimming cost V 0 bases and J 1 base, with 7 bases left between them. The CDR3 runs 15 residues. The CDR3 region has the DNA TGTGCCAGCTCACCACCCGCGGCGTCCTACAATGAGCAGTTCTTC. This translates into CASSPPAASYNEQFF.

Ten or more counts support this clonotype. V and J are TRBV6-2 or TRBV6-3 and TRBJ2-1; D not resolved. Germline CDR1 MNHEY, CDR2 SVGEGT. The ends were cut back, 6 bases at V and 6 bases at J, with 9 bases in the middle. The CDR3 has 12 residues. CDR3 protein: CASSDPSNEQFF. Here the CDR3 DNA reads TGTGCCAGCAGCGACCCCTCCAATGAGCAGTTCTTC.

The gene calls are TRBV7-2 and TRBJ2-3, with 10 bases identical to TRBD2. This CDR3 spans 14 amino acids. CDR1 and CDR2 (germline): SGHTA, FQGNSA. The V segment lost 4 bases and the J segment 6 bases; nucleotides outside the gene matches: 4. CDR3 region: CASSSGSGGDTQYF. The CDR3 region has the DNA TGTGCCAGCAGCTCCGGTAGCGGGGGGGATACGCAGTATTTT.

This clonotype was observed at least ten times. CDR3 coding DNA: TGTGCCAGCAGCTTTCCTAGCGGGAGGGCCGGCACAGATACGCAGTATTTT. Translating it yields CASSFPSGRAGTDTQYF. The chain joins TRBV11-2 to TRBJ2-3, with 12 bases aligning to TRBD2. CDR3 size: 17 residues. Germline CDR1 is SGHAT and CDR2 is FQNNGV. The trim removed 3 bases at V and 1 base at J, leaving 5 bases unmatched.

This clonotype was observed a few times. The chain couples TRBV4-1 to TRBJ2-2; D is unclear. Germline loops: CDR1 MGHRA, CDR2 YSYEKL. V lost 0 bases, J lost 8 bases, and 10 bases lay in between. CDR3 length: 14 amino acids. For the CDR3, the DNA is TGCGCCAGCAGCCAAGATCGAGCGCGAGGGGAGCTGTTTTTT. Amino acids: CASSQDRARGELFF.

This clonotype was seen ten or more times. This chain joins TRBV20-1 and TRBJ1-1; D is possibly TRBD1 (6 bases). CDR1 is DFQATT, CDR2 SNEGSKA, per germline (reference sequence). This CDR3 has 11 residues. With 5 bases removed from V and 6 bases from J, the gap between germline ends came to 10 bases. CDR3 sequence: CSARTGPEAFF. For the CDR3, the DNA is TGCAGTGCTCGAACAGGGCCTGAAGCTTTCTTT.

This clonotype was found many times. The genes are TRBV15 and TRBJ2-5; no clear D gene. The CDR3 contains 14 residues. In germline, CDR1 is LNHNV, CDR2 YYDKDF (reference sequence). With 0 bases removed from V and 2 bases from J, the gap between germline ends came to 7 bases. CDR3 DNA: TGTGCCACCAGCAGAGATGGCAGACAAGAGACCCAGTACTTC. Translated, it gives CATSRDGRQETQYF.

About this clonotype: Possible read error: a much larger clone is one base away. The rearrangement joins TRBV7-9 to TRBJ2-3; D may be TRBD1 (6 bases). V was cut by 1 base and J by 3 bases, with 14 bases left in between. The CDR3 is 16 residues long. Germline V gene lookup returns CDR1 SEHNR and CDR2 FQNEAQ (reference sequence). CDR3 residues: CASSLGEGQGTDTQYF. Written as DNA, the CDR3 is TGTGCCAGCAGCTTAGGCGAAGGGCAGGGGACAGATACGCAGTATTTT.

This clonotype was observed many times. The V and J genes are TRBV7-2 and TRBJ1-5; 12 nucleotides line up with TRBD1. Germline trimming cut 4 bases from V and 5 bases from J; bases unmatched to any gene: 9. The CDR3 totals 17 residues. The germline V gene encodes CDR1 SGHTA and CDR2 FQGNSA. The CDR3 DNA follows: TGTGCCAGCAGCTACCGGGACAGGGGGCAGGGTTATCAGCCCCAGCATTTT. This gives the protein CASSYRDRGQGYQPQHF.

This clonotype was seen ten or more times. CDR3 amino acids: CASRQSGIQETQYF. For the CDR3, the DNA is TGTGCCAGCAGACAAAGCGGGATCCAGGAGACCCAGTACTTC. The chain is built from TRBV28 and TRBJ2-5, with 7 nucleotides matching TRBD2. The CDR3 consists of 14 residues. The J segment lost 5 bases and the V segment lost 6 bases, leaving 9 bases of the junction unmatched. CDR1 and CDR2 (germline): MDHEN, SYDVKM.

This clonotype appeared many times. The chain uses TRBV20-1 and TRBJ1-1, with D possibly TRBD1 on 6 matching bases. CDR3 length: 13 amino acids. V dropped 5 bases and J dropped 1 base, with 11 bases sitting between them. The germline CDR1 and CDR2 sequences are DFQATT and SNEGSKA (reference sequence). CDR3 coding DNA: TGCAGTGCTGGGGGACACACGAACACTGAAGCTTTCTTT. It translates to CSAGGHTNTEAFF.

The rearrangement joins TRBV6-2 or TRBV6-3 to TRBJ1-2; no clear D gene. Germline CDR1 and CDR2: MNHEY and SVGEGT. Trimming removed 3 bases at V and 4 bases at J, with 9 bases between. The CDR3 is 13 amino acids. CDR3 in DNA: TGTGCCAGCAGTTATACCGGGGTCTATGGCTACACCTTC. Amino acids: CASSYTGVYGYTF.

This chain uses TRBV20-1 with TRBJ2-1; the match to TRBD2 covers 8 bases. Germline V gives CDR1 DFQATT, CDR2 SNEGSKA (reference sequence). Germline trimming cut 2 bases from V and 9 bases from J; bases unmatched to any gene: 9. The CDR3 has 14 residues. The CDR3 region is CSARKPGGGGEQFF. For the CDR3, the DNA is TGCAGTGCTAGAAAGCCCGGGGGGGGTGGTGAGCAGTTCTTC.